The 5 T cell receptor beta chains in this list originate from one sample, sequenced in a study of T cells in Graves' hyperthyroidism and ophthalmopathy. Amplification targeted TCR beta CDR3 regions from RNA transcripts. During a first-round RT-PCR of the TCR CDR3, the HTBI primer set was used. Using its own MiXCR run on the multiplex PCR reads, TCRdb lists one record per CDR3 protein. Among 400,000 to 600,000 distinct CDR3 sequences listed, about a fifth were seen once. Specimen: blood. These receptors all stem from a man aged 18 to 30 with Graves' hyperthyroidism.

This clonotype was counted many times. The J gene is TRBJ1-5, the V gene TRBV6-5, with TRBD1 as a possible D gene (5 bases). Trimming removed 6 bases at V and 0 bases at J, with 15 bases between. The CDR3 runs 16 residues. CDR1 is MNHEY, CDR2 SVGAGI, per germline. The CDR3: CASRRGRYDSNQPQHF. The CDR3 bases are TGTGCCAGCAGGCGGGGGAGATACGATAGCAATCAGCCCCAGCATTTT.

CDR3 DNA: TGCGCCAGCAGCGATAGACCAGGGACAGGAACCTACGAGCAGTACTTC. Protein product: CASSDRPGTGTYEQYF. The chain joins TRBV4-1 to TRBJ2-7; 8 nucleotides agree with TRBD1. This CDR3 is built from 16 residues. The junction had 11 bases not matched to a gene; V was cut back by 5 bases and J by 2 bases. CDR1 and CDR2 (germline): MGHRA, YSYEKL.

This clonotype occurred many times. The V and J genes are TRBV12-3 or TRBV12-4 and TRBJ1-5; D not resolved. The CDR3 is 13 residues long. V lost 6 bases and J 4 bases, leaving 10 bases between the germline ends. CDR3 region: CASSITWNQPQHF. For the CDR3, the DNA is TGTGCCAGCAGCATCACCTGGAATCAGCCCCAGCATTTT.

This clonotype has ten or more counts. The V call is TRBV7-3, the J call TRBJ2-5; D possibly uses TRBD1 or TRBD2 (5 bases each). V shed 5 bases and J shed 1 base, with 8 bases lying between them. CDR1 SGHTA and CDR2 FQGTGA come from the germline V gene. This CDR3 has 13 residues. This CDR3 reads CASSGGPQETQYF. In DNA form, the CDR3 reads TGTGCCAGCAGCGGGGGACCCCAAGAGACCCAGTACTTC.

This clonotype was observed at least ten times. The chain couples TRBV5-1 to TRBJ1-2, with 7 bases identical to TRBD1. The V gene's germline CDR1 is SGHRS and CDR2 YFSETQ. CDR3 length: 15 amino acids. The ends lost 0 bases at V and 3 bases at J; junction bases unmatched: 5. Here the CDR3 DNA reads TGCGCCAGCAGCTTGGACAGGGGCTCTCACTATGGCTACACCTTC. Protein sequence: CASSLDRGSHYGYTF. Based on the CDR3 plus reference TRBV5-1 and TRBJ1-2, the full variable domain is KAGVTQTPRYLIKTRGQQVTLSCSPISGHRSVSWYQQTPGQGLQFLFEYFSETQRNKGNFPGRFSGRQFSNSRSEMNVSTLELGDSALYLCASSLDRGSHYGYTFGSGTRLTVV.